This T cell receptor (beta chain) is from a study of long-term antiretroviral therapy in people with HIV. Sequencing relied on immunoSEQ assay v3.0, run at survey level. The table came from immunoSEQ multiplex PCR; TCRdb's copy has only in-frame clones and leaves some out. The sample has 6,000 or so clones; around four fifths are singletons. V was clipped by 3 bases and J by 5 bases; unmatched bases: 3. The germline V gene has CDR1 LGHNA and CDR2 YNFKEQ. This CDR3 spans 14 amino acids. This clone was detected a few times. No antigen is known for it. Study outcomes and limitations: Records did not include ART adherence, viral resistance or therapy changes. Even long-term ART left TRB diversity below transplant donor controls, despite gains.

The chain combines TRBV4-2 with TRBJ1-5; 8 bases are shared with TRBD1. The material was unsorted PBMCs, obtained 0.5 years before starting antiretroviral therapy. This TCR was recovered from a middle-aged man with HIV. The CDR3 DNA is TGTGCCAGCAGCCAGACAGGGGCGGATCAGCCCCAGCATTTT. Residues: CASSQTGADQPQHF.